These T cell receptor beta chains were read from a single sample in a study of blood T cell repertoires in COVID-19. Repertoires were generated with immunoSEQ multiplex PCR, while TCRdb's copy carries only in-frame clones and drops some. In the table there are under 90,000 clones, around 85% of which are singletons. Sequenced sample: peripheral blood. The receptors were sampled from a man in his 60s with acute or convalescent COVID-19. The CDR3 runs from the conserved cysteine through the conserved F or W. Fields, in order: J gene, clone size, V gene, CDR3 length, D gene, CDR3 DNA, CDR3 protein. D genes are given only for firm matches. For some rows the clone size is stated as once, few or many, or as a class when expanded; others skip it.

j_gene: TRBJ2-2; abundance: NA; v_gene: TRBV19; len: 14; d_gene: NA; CDR3nt: TGTGCCAGTAGTACGAGTCTAGTCACCGGGGAGCTGTTTTTT; CDR3aa: CASSTSLVTGELFF
j_gene: TRBJ2-2; abundance: NA; v_gene: TRBV25-1; len: 13; d_gene: NA; CDR3nt: TGTGCCAGCAGGGATTGGGGCAGCGGGGAGCTGTTTTTT; CDR3aa: CASRDWGSGELFF
j_gene: TRBJ2-7; abundance: NA; v_gene: TRBV11-2; len: 19; d_gene: TRBD2; CDR3nt: TGTGCCAGCAGCCCCGTACCCGGGACTACAACGCTAGGGACCTACGAGCAGTACTTC; CDR3aa: CASSPVPGTTTLGTYEQYF
j_gene: TRBJ2-3; abundance: NA; v_gene: TRBV12-3/TRBV12-4; len: 13; d_gene: NA; CDR3nt: TGTGCCAGCAGTTCCGTTTCCACAGATACGCAGTATTTT; CDR3aa: CASSSVSTDTQYF
j_gene: TRBJ2-2; abundance: few; v_gene: TRBV11-3; len: 17; d_gene: TRBD2; CDR3nt: TGTGCCAGCAGCTTAGGCACCGGGACTACCTCAGCCGGGGAGCTGTTTTTT; CDR3aa: CASSLGTGTTSAGELFF
j_gene: TRBJ2-7; abundance: NA; v_gene: TRBV5-6; len: 14; d_gene: TRBD1; CDR3nt: TGTGCCAGCACCCGGACAGGGGCGATCTACGAGCAGTACTTC; CDR3aa: CASTRTGAIYEQYF
j_gene: TRBJ1-4; abundance: NA; v_gene: TRBV6-5; len: 14; d_gene: TRBD1; CDR3nt: TGTGCCAGCATCCGACAGGGGTATAATGAAAAACTGTTTTTT; CDR3aa: CASIRQGYNEKLFF
j_gene: TRBJ2-2; abundance: NA; v_gene: TRBV4-2; len: 18; d_gene: TRBD2; CDR3nt: TGTGCCAGCAGCCAAGATTATGGAGGAGCGGGGGGGCTCGGGGAGCTGTTTTTT; CDR3aa: CASSQDYGGAGGLGELFF
j_gene: TRBJ1-1; abundance: NA; v_gene: TRBV3-1/TRBV3-2; len: 14; d_gene: TRBD1; CDR3nt: TGTGCCAGCAGCCAACGGACAGGGGGGACTGAAGCTTTCTTT; CDR3aa: CASSQRTGGTEAFF
j_gene: TRBJ1-4; abundance: NA; v_gene: TRBV5-1; len: 16; d_gene: NA; CDR3nt: TGCGCCACCAAAAGGGTCGGCGGGAACGTTAATGAAAAACTGTTTTTT; CDR3aa: CATKRVGGNVNEKLFF
j_gene: TRBJ2-1; abundance: NA; v_gene: TRBV24-1; len: 16; d_gene: TRBD2; CDR3nt: TGTGCCACCAGTGATCGTGGGACTAGCGGCTACAATGAGCAGTTCTTC; CDR3aa: CATSDRGTSGYNEQFF
j_gene: TRBJ1-2; abundance: NA; v_gene: TRBV7-2; len: 15; d_gene: TRBD1; CDR3nt: TGTGCCAGCAGCTTAGAAGGGGACAGGGAGTATGGCTACACCTTC; CDR3aa: CASSLEGDREYGYTF
j_gene: TRBJ2-5; abundance: NA; v_gene: TRBV6-5; len: 15; d_gene: TRBD2; CDR3nt: TGTGCCAGCAGTTATGGCGGGGGGCCGGTTGAGACCCAGTACTTC; CDR3aa: CASSYGGGPVETQYF
j_gene: TRBJ1-4; abundance: NA; v_gene: TRBV6-5; len: 14; d_gene: NA; CDR3nt: TGTGCCAGCAGCTACAGGACAGAAGGTGAAAAACTGTTTTTT; CDR3aa: CASSYRTEGEKLFF
j_gene: TRBJ1-4; abundance: NA; v_gene: TRBV29-1; len: 13; d_gene: NA; CDR3nt: TGCAGCGTTGGGGAGGAATACGGGGAAAAACTGTTTTTT; CDR3aa: CSVGEEYGEKLFF
j_gene: TRBJ2-7; abundance: NA; v_gene: TRBV5-1; len: 13; d_gene: TRBD1; CDR3nt: TGCGCCAGCACCGGGACAGGGACCGGCGAGCAGTACTTC; CDR3aa: CASTGTGTGEQYF
j_gene: TRBJ1-1; abundance: NA; v_gene: TRBV6-6; len: 14; d_gene: NA; CDR3nt: TGTGCCAGCAGTTTACAGGGAATGAACACTGAAGCTTTCTTT; CDR3aa: CASSLQGMNTEAFF
j_gene: TRBJ1-3; abundance: NA; v_gene: TRBV6-1; len: 16; d_gene: TRBD1; CDR3nt: TGTGCCAGCAGTGAAGCGCAGGGGGCAACTCTAAACACCATATATTTT; CDR3aa: CASSEAQGATLNTIYF
j_gene: TRBJ1-6; abundance: NA; v_gene: TRBV5-1; len: 15; d_gene: NA; CDR3nt: TGCGCCAGCAGCTTGGAATTGGCCATTAATTCACCCCTCCACTTT; CDR3aa: CASSLELAINSPLHF
j_gene: TRBJ1-4; abundance: NA; v_gene: TRBV4-3; len: 16; d_gene: NA; CDR3nt: TGCGCCAGCAGCCCAACTTTGGGGGGAACTAATGAAAAACTGTTTTTT; CDR3aa: CASSPTLGGTNEKLFF
j_gene: TRBJ1-2; abundance: NA; v_gene: TRBV18; len: 15; d_gene: NA; CDR3nt: TGTGCCAGCTCACCAGGGGCCCAGGGAGGTGATGGCTACACCTTC; CDR3aa: CASSPGAQGGDGYTF
j_gene: TRBJ1-1; abundance: NA; v_gene: TRBV14; len: 13; d_gene: TRBD1; CDR3nt: TGTGCCAGCAGCCAACTCAGGGGGCAGGGCGCTTTCTTT; CDR3aa: CASSQLRGQGAFF
j_gene: TRBJ1-6; abundance: NA; v_gene: TRBV12-3/TRBV12-4; len: 13; d_gene: NA; CDR3nt: TGTGCCAGCAGTACAGGGAATAGTTCACCCCTCCACTTT; CDR3aa: CASSTGNSSPLHF
j_gene: TRBJ2-1; abundance: NA; v_gene: TRBV6-5; len: 14; d_gene: TRBD2; CDR3nt: TGTGCCAGCAGTCCGGGACTAGCGGGGGGTGAGCAGTTCTTC; CDR3aa: CASSPGLAGGEQFF
j_gene: TRBJ1-1; abundance: once; v_gene: TRBV6-5; len: 14; d_gene: NA; CDR3nt: TGTGCCAGCAGTTACTCGGAGATGAACACTGAAGCTTTCTTT; CDR3aa: CASSYSEMNTEAFF
j_gene: TRBJ2-1; abundance: NA; v_gene: TRBV7-3; len: 15; d_gene: NA; CDR3nt: TGTGCCAGCAGCCCTCCTTGGAGCTCCTACAATGAGCAGTTCTTC; CDR3aa: CASSPPWSSYNEQFF
j_gene: TRBJ1-3; abundance: NA; v_gene: TRBV14; len: 14; d_gene: NA; CDR3nt: TGTGCCAGCAGCCAAGATAACAGAGGAAACACCATATATTTT; CDR3aa: CASSQDNRGNTIYF
j_gene: TRBJ1-2; abundance: NA; v_gene: TRBV7-2; len: 13; d_gene: NA; CDR3nt: TGTGCCAGCAGCTTAGATCGAGGGCGAGGCTACACCTTC; CDR3aa: CASSLDRGRGYTF
j_gene: TRBJ1-4; abundance: NA; v_gene: TRBV30; len: 12; d_gene: TRBD1; CDR3nt: TGTGCCGGCGACAGGGGGGTGGGAAAACTGTTTTTT; CDR3aa: CAGDRGVGKLFF
j_gene: TRBJ2-5; abundance: NA; v_gene: TRBV6-2/TRBV6-3; len: 18; d_gene: TRBD2; CDR3nt: TGTGCCAGCAGTTACGGGTCGAGATTAGCGGGGGGGCAAAAGACCCAGTACTTC; CDR3aa: CASSYGSRLAGGQKTQYF
j_gene: TRBJ2-5; abundance: NA; v_gene: TRBV15; len: 15; d_gene: NA; CDR3nt: TGTGCCACCAGCAGCGACGGGCAGGGATACAAGACCCAGTACTTC; CDR3aa: CATSSDGQGYKTQYF
j_gene: TRBJ2-5; abundance: NA; v_gene: TRBV7-2; len: 15; d_gene: TRBD1; CDR3nt: TGTGCCAGCACAAGGGTAGGGGACAGGCGGGAGACCCAGTACTTC; CDR3aa: CASTRVGDRRETQYF
j_gene: TRBJ2-3; abundance: NA; v_gene: TRBV14; len: 14; d_gene: NA; CDR3nt: TGTGCCAGCAGCCGCGGGGGCAACACAGATACGCAGTATTTT; CDR3aa: CASSRGGNTDTQYF
j_gene: TRBJ2-7; abundance: NA; v_gene: TRBV6-1; len: 13; d_gene: NA; CDR3nt: TGTGCCAGCAGTGAATTGAACAGCGGTGAGCAGTACTTC; CDR3aa: CASSELNSGEQYF
j_gene: TRBJ2-5; abundance: NA; v_gene: TRBV7-7; len: 16; d_gene: NA; CDR3nt: TGTGCCAGCAGCTTGGGCAGGGCGGTACGCCAAGAGACCCAGTACTTC; CDR3aa: CASSLGRAVRQETQYF
j_gene: TRBJ1-2; abundance: NA; v_gene: TRBV4-1; len: 15; d_gene: TRBD1; CDR3nt: TGCGCCAGCAGCCAAGAGGGCAGGGGGCTTGTTGGCTACACCTTC; CDR3aa: CASSQEGRGLVGYTF
j_gene: TRBJ2-4; abundance: NA; v_gene: TRBV4-1; len: 19; d_gene: TRBD1; CDR3nt: TGCGCCAGCAGCCACTCAGGCGGACAGGGACGGAGATCAGGGGACATTCAGTACTTC; CDR3aa: CASSHSGGQGRRSGDIQYF
j_gene: TRBJ1-5; abundance: NA; v_gene: TRBV19; len: 12; d_gene: NA; CDR3nt: TGTGCCAGTACGCGGGAAAATCAGCCCCAGCATTTT; CDR3aa: CASTRENQPQHF
j_gene: TRBJ2-5; abundance: NA; v_gene: TRBV3-1/TRBV3-2; len: 14; d_gene: TRBD2; CDR3nt: TGTGCCAGCAGCCAATGGACTAGCGGGGAGACCCAGTACTTC; CDR3aa: CASSQWTSGETQYF
j_gene: TRBJ2-3; abundance: NA; v_gene: TRBV19; len: 16; d_gene: NA; CDR3nt: TGTGCCAGTGGAGACGGGGTCGTGACATTCGGTGATACGCAGTATTTT; CDR3aa: CASGDGVVTFGDTQYF
j_gene: TRBJ1-5; abundance: once; v_gene: TRBV24-1; len: 14; d_gene: NA; CDR3nt: TGTGCCACCGGAGCAGCGAGTTTTAGTCAGCCCCAGCATTTT; CDR3aa: CATGAASFSQPQHF
j_gene: TRBJ1-1; abundance: NA; v_gene: TRBV9; len: 14; d_gene: NA; CDR3nt: TGTGCCAGCACCAAAGGGGGGGTCAACACTGAAGCTTTCTTT; CDR3aa: CASTKGGVNTEAFF
j_gene: TRBJ1-1; abundance: few; v_gene: TRBV30; len: 11; d_gene: NA; CDR3nt: TGTGCCTGGAGTCCGGGGTTGAGGGCTTTCTTT; CDR3aa: CAWSPGLRAFF
j_gene: TRBJ1-1; abundance: NA; v_gene: TRBV7-9; len: 17; d_gene: NA; CDR3nt: TGTGCCAGCACCTCGGGCCAGGGGCGAAAGATGAACACTGAAGCTTTCTTT; CDR3aa: CASTSGQGRKMNTEAFF
j_gene: TRBJ1-5; abundance: NA; v_gene: TRBV3-1/TRBV3-2; len: 16; d_gene: TRBD1; CDR3nt: TGTGCCAGCAGCCAAGGGACAGGGGTCAGCAATCAGCCCCAGCATTTT; CDR3aa: CASSQGTGVSNQPQHF
j_gene: TRBJ1-5; abundance: NA; v_gene: TRBV2; len: 13; d_gene: TRBD1; CDR3nt: TGTGCCAGCTCCGGGACAGGGGAACAGCCCCAGCATTTT; CDR3aa: CASSGTGEQPQHF
j_gene: TRBJ2-7; abundance: NA; v_gene: TRBV27; len: 14; d_gene: TRBD2; CDR3nt: TGTGCCAGCAGTCCAGCGGGGGGAGGATACGAGCAGTACTTC; CDR3aa: CASSPAGGGYEQYF
j_gene: TRBJ1-6; abundance: NA; v_gene: TRBV24-1; len: 15; d_gene: NA; CDR3nt: TGTGCCACCAGTCCCGGGGGAGGAAATAATTCACCCCTCCACTTT; CDR3aa: CATSPGGGNNSPLHF